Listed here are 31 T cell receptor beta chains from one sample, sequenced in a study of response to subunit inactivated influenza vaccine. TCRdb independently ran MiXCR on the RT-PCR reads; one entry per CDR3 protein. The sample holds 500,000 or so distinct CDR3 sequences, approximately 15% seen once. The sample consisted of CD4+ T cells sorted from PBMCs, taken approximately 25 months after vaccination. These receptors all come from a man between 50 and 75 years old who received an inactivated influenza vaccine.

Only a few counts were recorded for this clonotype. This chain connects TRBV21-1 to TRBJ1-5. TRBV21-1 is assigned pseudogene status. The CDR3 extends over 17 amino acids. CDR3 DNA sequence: TGTGCCAGCAACCCAAAAGGGAGAAGGGAGGGGGTAAGGCCCCAGCATTTT. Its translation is CASNPKGRREGVRPQHF.

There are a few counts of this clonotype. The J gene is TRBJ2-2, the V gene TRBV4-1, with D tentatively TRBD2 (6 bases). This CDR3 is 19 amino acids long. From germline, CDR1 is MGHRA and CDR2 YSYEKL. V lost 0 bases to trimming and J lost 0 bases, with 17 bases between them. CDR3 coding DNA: TGCGCCAGCAGCCAAGATCGTGCAGGGAGGTGGACGAACACCGGGGAGCTGTTTTTT. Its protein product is CASSQDRAGRWTNTGELFF.

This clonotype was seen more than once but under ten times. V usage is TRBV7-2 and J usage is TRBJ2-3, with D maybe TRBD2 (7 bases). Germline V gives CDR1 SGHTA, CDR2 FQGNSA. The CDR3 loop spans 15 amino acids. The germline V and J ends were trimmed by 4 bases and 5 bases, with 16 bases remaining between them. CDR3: CASSWGGGMGDTQYF. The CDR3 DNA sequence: TGTGCCAGCAGCTGGGGAGGGGGGATGGGAGATACGCAGTATTTT.

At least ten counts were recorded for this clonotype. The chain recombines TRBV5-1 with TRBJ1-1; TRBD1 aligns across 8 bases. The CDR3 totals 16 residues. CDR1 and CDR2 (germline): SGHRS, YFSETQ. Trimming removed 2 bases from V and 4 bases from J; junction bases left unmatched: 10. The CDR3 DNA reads TGCGCCAGCAGCTTTCAGCCAGGGGGCGCGGGCACTGAAGCTTTCTTT. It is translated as CASSFQPGGAGTEAFF.

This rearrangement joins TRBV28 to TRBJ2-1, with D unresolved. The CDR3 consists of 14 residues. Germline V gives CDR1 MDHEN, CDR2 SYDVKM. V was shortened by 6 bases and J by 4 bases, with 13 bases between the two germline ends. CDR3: CASSPSTTYNEQFF. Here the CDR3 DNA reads TGTGCCAGCAGCCCTTCAACTACGTACAATGAGCAGTTCTTC.

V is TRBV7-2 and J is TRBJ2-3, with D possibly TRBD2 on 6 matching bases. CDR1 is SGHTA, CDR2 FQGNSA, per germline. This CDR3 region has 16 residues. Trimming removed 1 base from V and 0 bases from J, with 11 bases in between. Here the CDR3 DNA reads TGTGCCAGCAGCTTAGAACGGGGGACTAGCACAGATACGCAGTATTTT. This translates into CASSLERGTSTDTQYF. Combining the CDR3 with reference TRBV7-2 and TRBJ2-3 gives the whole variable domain GAGVSQSPSNKVTEKGKDVELRCDPISGHTALYWYRQSLGQGLEFLIYFQGNSAPDKSGLPSDRFSAERTGGSVSTLTIQRTQQEDSAVYLCASSLERGTSTDTQYFGPGTRLTVL.

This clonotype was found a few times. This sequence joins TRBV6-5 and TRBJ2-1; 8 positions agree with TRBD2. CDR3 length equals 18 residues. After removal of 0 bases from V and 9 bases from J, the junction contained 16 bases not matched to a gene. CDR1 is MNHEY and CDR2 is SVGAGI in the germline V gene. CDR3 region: CASSYSSFPGTRGGEQFF. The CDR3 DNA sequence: TGTGCCAGCAGTTACTCGAGCTTTCCAGGGACTAGGGGGGGTGAGCAGTTCTTC.

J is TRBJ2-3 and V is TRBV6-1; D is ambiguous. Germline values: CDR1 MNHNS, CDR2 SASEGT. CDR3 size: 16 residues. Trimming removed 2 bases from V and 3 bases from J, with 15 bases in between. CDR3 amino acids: CASSEPRLFRTDTQYF. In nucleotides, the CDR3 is TGTGCCAGCAGTGAACCTCGGCTTTTTCGTACAGATACGCAGTATTTT.

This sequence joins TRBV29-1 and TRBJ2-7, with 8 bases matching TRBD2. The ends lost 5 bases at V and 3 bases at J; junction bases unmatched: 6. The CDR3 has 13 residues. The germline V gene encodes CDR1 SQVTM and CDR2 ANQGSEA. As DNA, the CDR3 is TGCAGCGTTAAAGGACGGGGGGGCTACGAGCAGTACTTC. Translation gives CSVKGRGGYEQYF.

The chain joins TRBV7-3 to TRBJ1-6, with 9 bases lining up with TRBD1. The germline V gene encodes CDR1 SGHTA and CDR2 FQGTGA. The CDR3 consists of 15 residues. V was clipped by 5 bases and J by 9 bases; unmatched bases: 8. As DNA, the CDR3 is TGTGCCAGCAGCCGGACAGGGGCATTGGCTTCACCCCTCCACTTT. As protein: CASSRTGALASPLHF.

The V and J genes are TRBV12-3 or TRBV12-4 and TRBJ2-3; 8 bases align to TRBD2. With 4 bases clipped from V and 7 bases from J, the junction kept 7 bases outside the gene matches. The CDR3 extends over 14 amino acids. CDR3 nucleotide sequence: TGTGCCAGCAGTTCCAAGCGGGGGCTGAATACGCAGTATTTT. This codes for CASSSKRGLNTQYF.

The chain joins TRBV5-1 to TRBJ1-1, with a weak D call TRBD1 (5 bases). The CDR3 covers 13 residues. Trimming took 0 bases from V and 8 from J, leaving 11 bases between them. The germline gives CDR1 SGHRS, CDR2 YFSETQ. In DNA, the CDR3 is TGCGCCAGCAGCTTGGATTTCCGGGGGGAAGCTTTCTTT. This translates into CASSLDFRGEAFF.

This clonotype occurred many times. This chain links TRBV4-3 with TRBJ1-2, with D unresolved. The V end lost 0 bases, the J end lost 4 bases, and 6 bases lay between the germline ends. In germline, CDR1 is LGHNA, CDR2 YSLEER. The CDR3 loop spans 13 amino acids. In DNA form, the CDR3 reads TGCGCCAGCAGCCAAGAAAGGAGCTATGGCTACACCTTC. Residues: CASSQERSYGYTF.

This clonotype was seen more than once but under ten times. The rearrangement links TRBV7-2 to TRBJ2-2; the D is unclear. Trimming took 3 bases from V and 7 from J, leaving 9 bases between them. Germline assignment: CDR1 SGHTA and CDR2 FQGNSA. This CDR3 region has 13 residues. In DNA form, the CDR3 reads TGTGCCAGCAGCTTCGAGCCCGGCGGGGAGCTGTTTTTT. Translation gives CASSFEPGGELFF.

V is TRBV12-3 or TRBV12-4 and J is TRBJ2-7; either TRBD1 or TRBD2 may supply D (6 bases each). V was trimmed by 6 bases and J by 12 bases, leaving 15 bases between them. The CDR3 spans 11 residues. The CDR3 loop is CASRGPGARYF. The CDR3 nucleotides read TGTGCCAGCAGAGGACCGGGGGCCCGGTACTTC.

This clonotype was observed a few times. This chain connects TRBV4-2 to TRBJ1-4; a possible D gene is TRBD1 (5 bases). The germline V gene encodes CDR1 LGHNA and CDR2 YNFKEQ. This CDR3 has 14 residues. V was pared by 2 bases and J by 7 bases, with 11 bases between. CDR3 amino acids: CASSQQGRGEKLFF. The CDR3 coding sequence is TGTGCCAGCAGCCAACAGGGAAGGGGTGAAAAACTGTTTTTT.

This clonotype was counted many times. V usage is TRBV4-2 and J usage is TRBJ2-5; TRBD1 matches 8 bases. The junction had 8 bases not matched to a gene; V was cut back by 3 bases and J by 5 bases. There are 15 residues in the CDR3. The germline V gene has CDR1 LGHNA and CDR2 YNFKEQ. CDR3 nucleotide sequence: TGTGCCAGCAGCCATGGGACAGGCGGTGGGGAGACCCAGTACTTC. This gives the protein CASSHGTGGGETQYF.

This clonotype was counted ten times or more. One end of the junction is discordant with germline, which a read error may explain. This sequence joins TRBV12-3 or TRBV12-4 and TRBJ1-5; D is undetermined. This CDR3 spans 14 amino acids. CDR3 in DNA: TGCGCCAGCAGCTTCGGAGGGAGCAATCAGCCCCAGCATTTT. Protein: CASSFGGSNQPQHF.

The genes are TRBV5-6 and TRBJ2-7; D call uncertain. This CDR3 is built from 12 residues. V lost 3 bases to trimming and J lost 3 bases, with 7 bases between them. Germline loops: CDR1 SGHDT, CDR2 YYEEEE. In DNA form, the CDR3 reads TGTGCCAGCAGCTGGAAGGACTACGAGCAGTACTTC. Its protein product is CASSWKDYEQYF.

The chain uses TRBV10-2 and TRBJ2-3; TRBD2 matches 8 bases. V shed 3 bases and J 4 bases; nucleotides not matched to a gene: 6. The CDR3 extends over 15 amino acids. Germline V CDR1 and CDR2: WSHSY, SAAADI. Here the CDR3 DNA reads TGCGCCAGCAGTGAAAGGCGGGGGGACGCAGATACGCAGTATTTT. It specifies CASSERRGDADTQYF.

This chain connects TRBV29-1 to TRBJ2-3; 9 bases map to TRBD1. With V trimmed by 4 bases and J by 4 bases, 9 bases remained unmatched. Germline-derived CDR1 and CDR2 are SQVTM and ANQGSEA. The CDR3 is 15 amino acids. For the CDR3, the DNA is TGCAGCGTTGGTTTGAGACAGGGGGGCGCAGATACGCAGTATTTT. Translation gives CSVGLRQGGADTQYF.

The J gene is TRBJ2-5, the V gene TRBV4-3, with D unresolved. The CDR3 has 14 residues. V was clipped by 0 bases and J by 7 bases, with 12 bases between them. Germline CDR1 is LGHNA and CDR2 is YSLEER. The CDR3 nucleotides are TGCGCCAGCAGCCAAGATAGGGCTGTCCTGACCCAGTACTTC. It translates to CASSQDRAVLTQYF.

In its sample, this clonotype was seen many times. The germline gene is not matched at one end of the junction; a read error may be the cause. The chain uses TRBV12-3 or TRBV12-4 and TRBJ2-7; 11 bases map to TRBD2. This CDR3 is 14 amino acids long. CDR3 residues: CASSLAGGIYEQYF. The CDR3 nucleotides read TGTGCCAGCAGCTTAGCGGGGGGGATTTACGAGCAGTACTTC.

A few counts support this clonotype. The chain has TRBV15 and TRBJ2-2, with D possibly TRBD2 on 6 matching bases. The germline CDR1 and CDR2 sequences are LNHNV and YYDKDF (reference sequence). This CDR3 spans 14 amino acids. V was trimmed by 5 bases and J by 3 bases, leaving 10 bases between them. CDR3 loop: CATSSRLDTGELFF. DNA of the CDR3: TGTGCCACCAGCTCCCGACTAGACACCGGGGAGCTGTTTTTT.

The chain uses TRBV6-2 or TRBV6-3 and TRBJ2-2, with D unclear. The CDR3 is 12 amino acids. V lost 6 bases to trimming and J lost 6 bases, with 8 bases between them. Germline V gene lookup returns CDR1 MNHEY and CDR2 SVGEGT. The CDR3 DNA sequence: TGTGCCAGCAGCAACCTCCCCGGGGAGCTGTTTTTT. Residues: CASSNLPGELFF.

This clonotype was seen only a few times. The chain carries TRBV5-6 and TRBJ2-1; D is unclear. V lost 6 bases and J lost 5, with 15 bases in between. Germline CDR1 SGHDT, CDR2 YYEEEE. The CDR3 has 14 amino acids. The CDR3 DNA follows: TGTGCCAGCACCACCGTGTCAGGAAACAATGAGCAGTTCTTC. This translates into CASTTVSGNNEQFF.

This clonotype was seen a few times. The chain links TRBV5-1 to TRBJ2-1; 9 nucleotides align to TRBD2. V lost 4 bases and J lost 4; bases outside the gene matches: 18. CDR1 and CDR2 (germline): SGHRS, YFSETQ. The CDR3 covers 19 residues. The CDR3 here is CASSPFGVASGDSYNEQFF. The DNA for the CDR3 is TGCGCCAGCAGCCCGTTCGGTGTGGCTAGCGGGGATTCTTACAATGAGCAGTTCTTC.

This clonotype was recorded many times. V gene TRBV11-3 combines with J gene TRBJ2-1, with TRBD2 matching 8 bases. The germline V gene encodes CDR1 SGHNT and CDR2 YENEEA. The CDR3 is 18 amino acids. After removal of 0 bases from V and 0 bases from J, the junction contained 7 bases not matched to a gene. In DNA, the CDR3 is TGTGCCAGCAGCTTAGACACGGGGGGGCTCTACTCCTACAATGAGCAGTTCTTC. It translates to CASSLDTGGLYSYNEQFF.

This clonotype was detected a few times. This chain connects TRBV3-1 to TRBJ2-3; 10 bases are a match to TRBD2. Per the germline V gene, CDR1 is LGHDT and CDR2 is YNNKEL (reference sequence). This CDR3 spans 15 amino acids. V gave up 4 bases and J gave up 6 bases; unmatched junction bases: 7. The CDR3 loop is CASSPGTSESDTQYF. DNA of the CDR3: TGTGCCAGCAGCCCCGGGACTAGCGAGTCGGATACGCAGTATTTT.

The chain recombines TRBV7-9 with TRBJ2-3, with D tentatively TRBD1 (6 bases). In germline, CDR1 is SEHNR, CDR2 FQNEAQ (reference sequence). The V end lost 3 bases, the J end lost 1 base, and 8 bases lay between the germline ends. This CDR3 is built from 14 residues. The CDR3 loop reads CASSFRTGTDTQYF. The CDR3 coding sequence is TGTGCCAGCAGCTTCCGGACAGGCACAGATACGCAGTATTTT.

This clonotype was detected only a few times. CDR3 amino acids: CASTGQTPYNEQFF. For the CDR3, the DNA is TGTGCCAGCACTGGGCAGACTCCCTACAATGAGCAGTTCTTC. The V call is TRBV6-1, the J call TRBJ2-1; D is undetermined. In germline, CDR1 is MNHNS, CDR2 SASEGT. The CDR3 sequence is 14 residues long. Deletions cut 7 bases from V and 2 bases from J, with 12 bases between.